This T cell receptor (beta chain) was observed in a study of blood T cells in healthy people across ages. For every donor, a draw yielded approximately 9.8 milliliters of peripheral blood. V gave up 6 bases and J gave up 8 bases; unmatched junction bases: 5. This CDR3 spans 12 amino acids. A second PCR, run for about 7 to 11 cycles, used a sample-barcoded 5' primer plus a J-beta primer mix. Each cDNA molecule, via a template-switch adaptor with 12 random nucleotides, was tagged. TCRdb ran MiXCR on the 5' RACE reads and lists one entry per CDR3 protein. The data hold about 780,000 distinct CDR3 sequences, with 60% to 80% observed a single time.

The source is a man younger than 45 in good health. This rearrangement joins TRBV12-3 or TRBV12-4 to TRBJ1-2, with 8 bases fitting TRBD1. Sequencing was carried out using blood. The CDR3 sequence is CASSLDRDGYTF. The CDR3 bases are TGTGCCAGCAGCCTGGACAGGGACGGCTACACCTTC.